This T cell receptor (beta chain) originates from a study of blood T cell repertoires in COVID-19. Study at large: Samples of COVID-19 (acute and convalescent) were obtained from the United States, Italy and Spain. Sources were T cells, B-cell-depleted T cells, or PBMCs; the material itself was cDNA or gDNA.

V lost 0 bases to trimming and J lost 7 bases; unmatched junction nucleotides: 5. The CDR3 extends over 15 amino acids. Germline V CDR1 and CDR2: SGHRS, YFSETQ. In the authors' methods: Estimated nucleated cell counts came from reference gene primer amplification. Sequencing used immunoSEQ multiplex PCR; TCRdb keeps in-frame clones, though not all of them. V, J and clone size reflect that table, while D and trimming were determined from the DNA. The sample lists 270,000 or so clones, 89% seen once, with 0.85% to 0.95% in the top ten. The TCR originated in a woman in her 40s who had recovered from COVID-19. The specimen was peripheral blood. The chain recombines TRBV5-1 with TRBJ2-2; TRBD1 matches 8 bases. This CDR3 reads CASSLAGGTGGELFF. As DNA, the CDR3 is TGCGCCAGCAGCTTGGCCGGAGGGACAGGCGGGGAGCTGTTTTTT.